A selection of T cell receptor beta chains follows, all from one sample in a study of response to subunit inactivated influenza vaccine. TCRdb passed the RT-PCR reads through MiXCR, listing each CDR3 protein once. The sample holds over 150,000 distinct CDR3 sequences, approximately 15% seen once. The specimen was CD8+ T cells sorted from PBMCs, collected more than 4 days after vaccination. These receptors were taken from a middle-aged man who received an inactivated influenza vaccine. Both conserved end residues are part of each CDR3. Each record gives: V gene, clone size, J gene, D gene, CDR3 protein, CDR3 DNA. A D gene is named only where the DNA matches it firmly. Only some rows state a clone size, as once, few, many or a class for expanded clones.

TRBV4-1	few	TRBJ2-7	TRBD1	CASSPTGTGGGEQYF	TGCGCCAGCAGCCCCACCGGGACAGGGGGCGGGGAGCAGTACTTC
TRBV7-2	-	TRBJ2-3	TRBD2	CASSWGRTSGTTDTQYF	TGTGCCAGCAGCTGGGGGAGGACTAGCGGGACCACAGATACGCAGTATTTT
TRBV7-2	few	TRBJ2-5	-	CASSHYGYQETQYF	TGTGCCAGCAGCCATTATGGGTACCAAGAGACCCAGTACTTC
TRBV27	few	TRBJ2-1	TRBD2	CASSFSLAGRNEQFF	TGTGCCAGCAGTTTCTCTCTAGCGGGAAGGAATGAGCAGTTCTTC
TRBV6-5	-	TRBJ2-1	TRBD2	CASSSGINEQFF	TGTGCCAGCAGTAGCGGGATCAATGAGCAGTTCTTC
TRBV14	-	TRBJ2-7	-	CASSQYAASYEQYF	TGTGCCAGCAGCCAATATGCAGCCTCCTACGAGCAGTACTTC
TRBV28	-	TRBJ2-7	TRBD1	CASSLFRTGNEQYF	TGTGCCAGCAGTTTATTTAGGACAGGGAACGAGCAGTACTTC
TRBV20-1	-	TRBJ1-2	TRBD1	CSASRDRESGYTF	TGCAGTGCTAGTCGGGACAGGGAAAGTGGCTACACCTTC
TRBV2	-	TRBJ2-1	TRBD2	CASCLALAGVQSYNEQFF	TGTGCCAGCTGTTTGGCTCTAGCGGGGGTCCAATCATACAATGAGCAGTTCTTC
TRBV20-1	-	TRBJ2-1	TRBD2	CSASLREGQWNEQFF	TGCAGTGCTAGTTTGCGGGAGGGGCAATGGAATGAGCAGTTCTTC
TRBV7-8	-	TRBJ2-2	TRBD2	CASSLRPGTSGSKNTGELFF	TGTGCCAGCAGCTTACGGCCCGGGACTAGCGGGAGTAAGAACACCGGGGAGCTGTTTTTT
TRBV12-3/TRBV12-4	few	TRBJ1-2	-	CASSAQRRFGYTF	TGTGCCAGCAGTGCCCAAAGAAGGTTTGGCTACACCTTC
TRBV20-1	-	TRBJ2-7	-	CSATPVRYEQYF	TGCAGTGCTACACCGGTCCGCTACGAGCAGTACTTC
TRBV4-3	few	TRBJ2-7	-	CASSRSPEGSEDEQYF	TGCGCCAGCAGCCGGAGCCCTGAGGGCTCGGAGGACGAGCAGTACTTC
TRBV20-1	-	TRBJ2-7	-	CSALTQAAGPYEQYF	TGCAGTGCCCTCACCCAAGCTGCGGGGCCGTACGAGCAGTACTTC
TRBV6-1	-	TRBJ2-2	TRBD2	CASTLRRGDTGELFF	TGTGCCAGCACACTTCGGCGGGGGGACACCGGGGAGCTGTTTTTT
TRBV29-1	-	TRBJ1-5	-	CSVGTGHLTQHF	TGCAGCGTCGGAACGGGACACCTCACCCAGCATTTT
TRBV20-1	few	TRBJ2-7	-	CSASVGSSYEQYF	TGCAGTGCTAGTGTCGGAAGCTCCTACGAGCAGTACTTC
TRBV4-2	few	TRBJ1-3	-	CASSQGRSTGNTIYF	TGTGCCAGCAGCCAAGGCCGGAGCACTGGAAACACCATATATTTT
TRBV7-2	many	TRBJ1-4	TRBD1	CASSLFPGGNEKLFF	TGTGCCAGCAGCTTATTCCCAGGGGGGAATGAAAAACTGTTTTTT
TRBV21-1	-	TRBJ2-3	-	CASTNRDCRTDTQYF	TGTGCCAGCACCAACCGGGACTGCCGCACAGATACGCAGTATTTT
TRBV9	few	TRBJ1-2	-	CASSVGGHRTNYGYTF	TGTGCCAGCAGCGTAGGAGGACACAGGACTAACTATGGCTACACCTTC
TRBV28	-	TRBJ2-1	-	CASSFPLLSEGKSNEQFF	TGTGCCAGCAGTTTTCCCCTCCTATCGGAGGGGAAAAGCAATGAGCAGTTCTTC
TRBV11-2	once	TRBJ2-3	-	CASSWITDTQYF	TGTGCCAGCAGCTGGATCACAGATACGCAGTATTTT
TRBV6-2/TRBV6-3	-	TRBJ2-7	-	CASSSPRDGHEQYF	TGTGCCAGCAGTTCCCCCCGAGACGGCCACGAGCAGTACTTC
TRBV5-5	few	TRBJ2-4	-	CASSLGAGNIQYF	TGTGCCAGCAGCTTGGGGGCGGGAAACATTCAGTACTTC
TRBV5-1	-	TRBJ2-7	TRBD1	CASSSVVRTGVYEQYF	TGCGCCAGCAGCTCGGTGGTCCGGACAGGTGTCTACGAGCAGTACTTC
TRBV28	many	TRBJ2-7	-	CASSFLSGSSEQYF	TGTGCCAGCAGTTTCTTAAGTGGATCAAGCGAGCAGTACTTC
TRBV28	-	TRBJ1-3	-	CASSSPRGVGNTIYF	TGTGCCAGCAGTTCCCCTCGAGGCGTAGGAAACACCATATATTTT
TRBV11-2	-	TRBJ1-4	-	CASSLDLPPPTNEKLFF	TGTGCCAGCAGCTTAGATCTCCCCCCGCCCACTAATGAAAAACTGTTTTTT
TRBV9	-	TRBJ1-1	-	CASSVGKNTEAFF	TGTGCCAGCAGCGTAGGCAAGAACACTGAAGCTTTCTTT
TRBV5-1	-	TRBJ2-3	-	CASSFHGASADTQYF	TGCGCCAGCAGCTTTCATGGGGCCTCGGCCGATACGCAGTATTTT
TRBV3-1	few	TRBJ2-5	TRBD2	CASSQAQGGGAEETQYF	TGTGCCAGCAGCCAGGCCCAGGGCGGGGGGGCCGAAGAGACCCAGTACTTC
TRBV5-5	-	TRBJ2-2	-	CASRVWAHQETGELFF	TGTGCCAGCCGAGTGTGGGCCCATCAGGAAACCGGGGAGCTGTTTTTT
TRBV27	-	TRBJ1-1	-	CASSLFLGANTEAFF	TGTGCCAGCAGTTTGTTTCTGGGGGCGAACACTGAAGCTTTCTTT
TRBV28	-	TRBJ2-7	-	CASSFSGTLYEQYF	TGTGCCAGCAGTTTCTCAGGGACCTTATACGAGCAGTACTTC
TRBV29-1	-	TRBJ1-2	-	CSVYTGSEYGYTF	TGCAGCGTGTATACAGGGAGTGAGTATGGCTACACCTTC
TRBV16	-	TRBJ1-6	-	CASSQFRGSPFPGSPLHF	TGTGCCAGCAGCCAATTCCGGGGCAGCCCCTTTCCGGGTTCACCCCTCCACTTT
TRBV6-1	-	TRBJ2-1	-	CASSEARVRVDNEQFF	TGTGCCAGCAGTGAAGCGAGGGTTAGGGTGGACAATGAGCAGTTCTTC
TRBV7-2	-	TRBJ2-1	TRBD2	CASSLLAGNYNEQFF	TGTGCCAGCAGCTTACTAGCGGGGAACTACAATGAGCAGTTCTTC
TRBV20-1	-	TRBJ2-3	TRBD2	CSARDPGLAGDTQYF	TGCAGTGCTAGAGATCCCGGTCTAGCGGGGGATACGCAGTATTTT
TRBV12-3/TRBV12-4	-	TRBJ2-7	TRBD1	CASSHSGTGHEQYF	TGTGCCAGCAGCCACTCCGGGACAGGGCACGAGCAGTACTTC
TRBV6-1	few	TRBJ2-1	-	CASSGTGFYNEQFF	TGTGCCAGCAGCGGAACAGGGTTTTACAATGAGCAGTTCTTC
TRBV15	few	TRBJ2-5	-	CATSREYQETQYF	TGTGCCACCAGCAGAGAATACCAAGAGACCCAGTACTTC
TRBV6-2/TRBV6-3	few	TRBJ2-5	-	CASTREQETQYF	TGTGCCAGCACAAGGGAACAAGAGACCCAGTACTTC
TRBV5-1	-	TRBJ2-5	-	CASSLEAGPTRKETQYF	TGCGCCAGCAGCTTGGAGGCAGGCCCTACCCGGAAGGAGACCCAGTACTTC
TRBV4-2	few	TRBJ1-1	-	CASSQDLGWTEAFF	TGTGCCAGCAGCCAAGATCTCGGGTGGACTGAAGCTTTCTTT
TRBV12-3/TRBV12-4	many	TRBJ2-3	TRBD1	CASSLKTGGADTQYF	TGTGCCAGCAGTTTAAAGACAGGGGGCGCAGATACGCAGTATTTT
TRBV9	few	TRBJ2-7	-	CASSPKGKQSYEQYF	TGTGCCAGCAGCCCCAAAGGGAAACAGAGCTACGAGCAGTACTTC
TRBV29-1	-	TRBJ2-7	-	CSVIQGFEQYF	TGCAGCGTCATTCAGGGATTCGAGCAGTACTTC
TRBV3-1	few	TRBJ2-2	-	CASSQEWGREAGELFF	TGTGCCAGCAGCCAAGAATGGGGTAGGGAGGCCGGGGAGCTGTTTTTT
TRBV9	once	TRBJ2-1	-	CASSVTGTYGDEQFF	TGTGCCAGCAGCGTAACCGGGACCTACGGTGATGAGCAGTTCTTC
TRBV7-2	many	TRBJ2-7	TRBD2	CASSPAGGSYEQYF	TGTGCCAGCAGCCCCGCGGGGGGATCCTACGAGCAGTACTTC
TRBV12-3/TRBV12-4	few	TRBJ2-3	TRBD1	CASRTGYTDTQYF	TGTGCCAGCAGGACAGGGTATACAGATACGCAGTATTTT
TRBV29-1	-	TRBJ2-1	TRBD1	CSVEGWTGESEQFF	TGCAGCGTTGAAGGGTGGACAGGGGAGAGTGAGCAGTTCTTC
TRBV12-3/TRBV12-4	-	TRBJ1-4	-	CASSLESREKLFF	TGTGCCAGCAGTTTGGAGTCCCGGGAAAAACTGTTTTTT
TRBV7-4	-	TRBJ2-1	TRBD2	CATTQVQLAGGYNEQFF	TGTGCCACCACCCAAGTACAACTAGCGGGGGGGTACAATGAGCAGTTCTTC
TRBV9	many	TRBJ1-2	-	CASSVGNNYGYTF	TGTGCCAGCAGCGTAGGGAATAACTATGGCTACACCTTC